This entry lists 19 T cell receptor beta chains sequenced from one sample in a study of OX40 agonist ivuxolimab in advanced cancers. Only in-frame clones appear in the TCRdb table, and some are missing; sequencing was by immunoSEQ multiplex PCR. The sample consists of around 140,000 clones, about nine tenths of them appearing once. This sample comprised CD4+ or CD8+ T cells sorted from blood, obtained in a trial of the OX40 agonist ivuxolimab. The receptor source for this set is an adult with an advanced solid tumor such as melanoma, head and neck, liver or kidney cancer.

The chain recombines TRBV28 with TRBJ1-2; D remains ambiguous. Trimming cost V 5 bases and J 4 bases, with 11 bases left between them. The CDR3 extends over 13 amino acids. CDR1 and CDR2 (germline): MDHEN, SYDVKM. CDR3 in amino acids: CASSGNFGYGYTF. Written as DNA, the CDR3 is TGTGCCAGCAGTGGGAATTTCGGCTATGGCTACACCTTC.

V gene TRBV2 combines with J gene TRBJ1-6; no definite D call. The CDR3 is 12 amino acids. CDR1 SNHLY and CDR2 FYNNEI come from the germline V gene. V was cut by 6 bases and J by 9 bases, with 9 bases left in between. CDR3: CASRSTGSPLHF. DNA of the CDR3: TGTGCCAGCAGGTCGACGGGTTCACCCCTCCACTTT.

V is TRBV5-4 and J is TRBJ2-3, with D perhaps matching TRBD2 (5 bases). There are 14 residues in the CDR3. Germline CDR1 SGHNT, CDR2 YYREEE (reference sequence). V lost 7 bases to trimming and J lost 2 bases, with 14 bases between them. The CDR3 DNA sequence: TGTGCCAGCGGTTTGTGGACTTTCACAGATACGCAGTATTTT. The encoded protein is CASGLWTFTDTQYF.

About this clone itself: Other nucleotide sequences from this sample produce the same CDR3. The chain is built from TRBV28 and TRBJ1-2, with D unclear. The CDR3 is 12 amino acids. Looked up from germline, CDR1 is MDHEN and CDR2 is SYDVKM. Trimming removed 2 bases at V and 2 bases at J, with 3 bases between. This chain's CDR3 is CASSLQNYGYTF. Here the CDR3 DNA reads TGTGCCAGCAGTTTACAGAACTATGGCTACACCTTC.

The V gene is TRBV27, the J gene TRBJ2-1, with 12 bases aligning to TRBD2. Trimming at V came to 5 bases and at J to 2 bases, leaving 13 bases not matched to a gene. The CDR3 is 19 residues long. Germline CDR1 is MNHEY and CDR2 is SMNVEV (reference sequence). The CDR3 region is CASSRFLAGGPVAYNEQFF. CDR3 nucleotide sequence: TGTGCCAGCAGTCGGTTTCTAGCGGGAGGGCCGGTGGCCTACAATGAGCAGTTCTTC.

J is TRBJ2-1 and V is TRBV12-5; 16 nucleotides match TRBD2. After removal of 4 bases from V and 6 bases from J, the junction contained 12 bases not matched to a gene. CDR3 size: 19 residues. Germline lookup yields CDR1 LGHNT and CDR2 FRNRAP. The CDR3 loop is CASGSAGLAGGHVFNEQFF. The CDR3 DNA reads TGTGCTAGTGGTTCCGCGGGACTAGCGGGAGGGCATGTCTTCAATGAGCAGTTCTTC.

CDR3 nucleotides: TGTGCCAGCAGTTTGCCTAGCGGACAAGAGACCCAGTACTTC. Protein product: CASSLPSGQETQYF. The chain carries TRBV28 and TRBJ2-5, with 7 nucleotides matching TRBD2. Trimming took 3 bases from V and 2 from J; bases not matched to a gene: 3. This CDR3 has 14 residues. Germline-derived CDR1 and CDR2 are MDHEN and SYDVKM.

The chain couples TRBV27 to TRBJ2-7; TRBD2 matches 8 bases. V was pared by 4 bases and J by 4 bases, with 9 bases of the junction left unmatched. The CDR3 totals 15 residues. Germline CDR1 and CDR2: MNHEY and SMNVEV (reference sequence). CDR3 loop: CASSSLAGVWYEQYF. CDR3 coding DNA: TGTGCCAGCAGTTCCCTAGCGGGCGTCTGGTACGAGCAGTACTTC.

V is TRBV5-6 and J is TRBJ2-7, with 9 nucleotides matching TRBD2. There are 15 residues in the CDR3. Germline CDR1 and CDR2: SGHDT and YYEEEE. The trim removed 0 bases at V and 4 bases at J, leaving 5 bases unmatched. Here the CDR3 DNA reads TGTGCCAGCAGCTTGGCCCTAGCGGGGTGGTACGAGCAGTACTTC. Its protein product is CASSLALAGWYEQYF. Full variable domain (remainder filled in from reference TRBV5-6 and TRBJ2-7): DAGVTQSPTHLIKTRGQQVTLRCSPKSGHDTVSWYQQALGQGPQFIFQYYEEEERQRGNFPDRFSGHQFPNYSSELNVNALLLGDSALYLCASSLALAGWYEQYFGPGTRLTVT.

This clone was picked up one time. The V and J genes are TRBV19 and TRBJ1-5; D gene unclear. This CDR3 comprises 17 residues. V lost 2 bases and J lost 0, with 14 bases in between. The germline V gene encodes CDR1 LNHDA and CDR2 SQIVND (reference sequence). CDR3 region: CASSIRNQFISNQPQHF. In DNA, the CDR3 is TGTGCCAGTAGTATACGAAACCAGTTCATTAGCAATCAGCCCCAGCATTTT.

The chain combines TRBV27 with TRBJ1-1; the D is unclear. The germline CDR1 and CDR2 sequences are MNHEY and SMNVEV (reference sequence). The V gene lost 1 base and the J gene lost 1 base, with 7 bases spanning the gap. The CDR3 loop spans 14 amino acids. CDR3 sequence (DNA): TGTGCCAGCAGTTTATTGTCCCCGAACACTGAAGCTTTCTTT. It specifies CASSLLSPNTEAFF.

The chain couples TRBV6-6 to TRBJ1-1, with 8 bases lining up with TRBD1. The CDR3 has 14 amino acids. Looked up from germline, CDR1 is MNHNY and CDR2 is SVGAGI (reference sequence). V lost 5 bases, J lost 5 bases, and 7 bases stayed unmatched. CDR3 region: CASSQGQGGTEAFF. The DNA of the CDR3 is TGTGCCAGCAGTCAAGGACAGGGCGGGACTGAAGCTTTCTTT.

The CDR3, as DNA: TGTGCCTGGAGTGTGGCGGGGACCTACGAGCAGTACTTC. Its translation: CAWSVAGTYEQYF. J is TRBJ2-7 and V is TRBV30; a weak D match, TRBD2 (6 bases). Germline CDR1 GTSNPN, CDR2 SVGIG (reference sequence). The CDR3 runs 13 residues. The ends were cut back, 0 bases at V and 2 bases at J, with 8 bases in the middle.

The chain carries TRBV6-5 and TRBJ2-1; TRBD1 agrees at 11 bases. Germline assignment: CDR1 MNHEY and CDR2 SVGAGI. J lost 5 bases, V lost 6 bases, and 6 bases had no gene match. This CDR3 contains 15 residues. The CDR3 region is CASSRDRGYNNEQFF. CDR3 coding DNA: TGTGCCAGCAGCCGGGACAGGGGGTACAACAATGAGCAGTTCTTC.

V is TRBV5-1 and J is TRBJ1-1; 9 bases fit TRBD1. Germline V gene data show CDR1 as SGHRS and CDR2 as YFSETQ. Unmatched junction bases numbered 6, after V lost 2 bases and J lost 10 bases. This CDR3 has 13 residues. The CDR3 loop is CASSFGDRVVAFF. Here the CDR3 DNA reads TGCGCCAGCAGCTTTGGGGACAGGGTTGTAGCTTTCTTT.

This rearrangement joins TRBV7-6 to TRBJ2-2; D possibly corresponds to TRBD1 (6 bases). CDR1 is SGHVS and CDR2 is FNYEAQ in the germline V gene. CDR3 length equals 19 residues. V shed 3 bases and J shed 2 bases, with 22 bases lying between them. This CDR3 reads CASSFRYASGQFNTGELFF. CDR3 nucleotide sequence: TGTGCCAGCAGCTTCCGGTACGCCTCAGGACAGTTTAACACCGGGGAGCTGTTTTTT.

CDR3 residues: CASSAYTGDREQYF. Here the CDR3 DNA reads TGCGCCAGCAGCGCGTACACAGGGGATCGGGAGCAGTACTTC. The chain links TRBV5-1 to TRBJ2-7; TRBD1 agrees at 7 bases. The CDR3 is 14 residues long. CDR1 is SGHRS and CDR2 is YFSETQ in the germline V gene. J was trimmed by 7 bases and V by 4 bases; bases with no gene match: 11.

The chain is built from TRBV7-9 and TRBJ2-5, with 8 bases lining up with TRBD2. Per germline, CDR1 SEHNR and CDR2 FQNEAQ (reference sequence). The CDR3 spans 15 residues. V dropped 2 bases and J dropped 5; count of bases not matched to a gene: 7. CDR3 protein: CASSLSGSWVETQYF. DNA for the CDR3: TGTGCCAGCAGCTTAAGCGGGAGCTGGGTGGAGACCCAGTACTTC.

The V and J genes are TRBV5-1 and TRBJ1-1, with D maybe TRBD1 (5 bases). CDR3 length: 14 residues. The V gene's germline CDR1 is SGHRS and CDR2 YFSETQ. The V gene lost 0 bases and the J gene lost 3 bases, with 9 bases spanning the gap. CDR3 protein: CASSLASRDTEAFF. Here the CDR3 DNA reads TGCGCCAGCAGCTTGGCCTCCAGGGACACTGAAGCTTTCTTT. Supplemented by reference TRBV5-1 and TRBJ1-1, the full variable domain reads KAGVTQTPRYLIKTRGQQVTLSCSPISGHRSVSWYQQTPGQGLQFLFEYFSETQRNKGNFPGRFSGRQFSNSRSEMNVSTLELGDSALYLCASSLASRDTEAFFGQGTRLTVV.